The present T cell receptor (beta chain) was sequenced within a study of T cells expressing NK-cell markers. The study's findings and limits: The study left the HCMV specificity of expanded NKG2C+ T cell clones unresolved.

About this clonotype: The target antigen is unknown.

5'RACE template switching built TCR beta cDNA with unique molecular identifiers. One entry per CDR3 protein, without DNA, is what TCRdb gives after re-calling the 5' RACE reads. The listing records around 470,000 distinct CDR3 sequences. The CDR3 is 11 residues long. From germline, CDR1 is SGHAT and CDR2 FQNNGV. The TCR was taken from a woman aged 45-60 years in good health. The J gene is TRBJ2-1, the V gene TRBV11-2. Material for sequencing was blood T cells: a sorted CD56 or NKG2C T cell subset, CD4+ or CD8+ T cells, or bulk PBMC T cells (not recorded which). The CDR3 spells CASSLDQVLFF.